This T cell receptor beta chain came from a study of blood T cell repertoires in COVID-19. TCRdb's table, derived via immunoSEQ multiplex PCR, lists solely in-frame clones and lacks some. The data show about 41,000 clones, more than 70% seen once. Sequences were obtained from peripheral blood. The receptor was derived from an elderly woman with active or convalescent COVID-19.

The DNA for the CDR3 is TGTGCCAGCAGTTTAAGTTTAGACAGCCTCAACACTGAAGCTTTCTTT. As protein: CASSLSLDSLNTEAFF. The chain couples TRBV27 to TRBJ1-1, with a tentative D call TRBD1 (5 bases). The CDR3 has 16 amino acids. Trimming took off 2 bases at V and 2 bases at J, with 15 bases between the two ends. CDR1 is MNHEY and CDR2 is SMNVEV in the germline V gene (reference sequence).